This T cell receptor beta chain was found in a study of blood T cell repertoires in COVID-19. The table came from immunoSEQ multiplex PCR; TCRdb's copy has only in-frame clones and leaves some out. The table shows 250,000 or so clones, with 86% occurring only once. This clone was seen a single time. The source of this sequence is a man aged 35 to 55 with active or convalescent COVID-19. The sequencing sample was made of peripheral blood.

The CDR3 nucleotides are TGTGCCAGCAGCCAAGGCTGGGTGACAAATCCTTCGTCTCGTGAGACCCAGTACTTC. Translation: CASSQGWVTNPSSRETQYF. The J gene is TRBJ2-5, the V gene TRBV7-9, with unresolved D. Trimming removed 5 bases at V and 5 bases at J, with 30 bases between. Germline V lookup: CDR1 SEHNR, CDR2 FQNEAQ (reference sequence). The CDR3 is 19 residues long.